These 10 T cell receptor beta chains were sequenced from one sample in a study of shared clonotypes between healthy human individuals. The table came from immunoSEQ multiplex PCR; TCRdb's copy has only in-frame clones and leaves some out. The sample comprises roughly 2.5 million clones, approximately 94% of which are singletons, and around 0.14% rests with the top ten. Sequencing was done on a sample of naive CD4+ T cells sorted from blood. Described subset: CD45RA+ positively selected. All receptors come from a young man in good health.

The chain joins TRBV10-3 to TRBJ2-6; 11 bases are a match to TRBD1. This CDR3 has 18 residues. Germline CDR1 and CDR2: ENHRY and SYGVKD. V dropped 4 bases and J dropped 1; count of bases not matched to a gene: 6. CDR3 DNA: TGTGCCATCAGTGGTCCGGGACAGGGGGGTTCTGGGGCCAACGTCCTGACTTTC. Residues: CAISGPGQGGSGANVLTF.

The chain is built from TRBV18 and TRBJ1-1; possibly TRBD1 for D (6 bases). Trimming shortened V by 6 bases and J by 6 bases, and 14 bases separated the two germline ends. Germline CDR1 and CDR2: KGHSH and LQKENI. The CDR3 length is 13 residues. DNA of the CDR3: TGTGCCAGCTCTTATACAGGGTGGGCTGAAGCTTTCTTT. Amino acids: CASSYTGWAEAFF.

The rearrangement links TRBV13 to TRBJ1-3; D gene uncertain. Germline V CDR1 and CDR2: PRHDT, FYEKMQ (reference sequence). This CDR3 comprises 14 residues. V was cut by 1 base and J by 0 bases, with 4 bases left in between. The CDR3 loop is CASSLASSGNTIYF. CDR3 bases: TGTGCCAGCAGCTTAGCCTCCTCTGGAAACACCATATATTTT.

This chain joins TRBV5-1 and TRBJ1-3, with TRBD1 as a possible D gene (6 bases). The CDR3 runs 15 residues. Germline V CDR1 and CDR2: SGHRS, YFSETQ. Between the trimmed V and J ends, which lost 3 bases and 4 bases, there was a span of 14 bases. The CDR3 sequence is CASSSRGAWGNTIYF. CDR3 coding DNA: TGCGCCAGCAGCTCGAGGGGGGCGTGGGGAAACACCATATATTTT.

The rearrangement links TRBV28 to TRBJ2-3, with D perhaps being TRBD1 or TRBD2 (5 bases each). Trimming cost V 6 bases and J 4 bases, with 20 bases left between them. CDR3 length: 16 amino acids. The V gene's germline CDR1 is MDHEN and CDR2 SYDVKM. CDR3 protein: CASSPSTGRMADTQYF. CDR3 DNA: TGTGCCAGCAGCCCATCTACGGGACGGATGGCAGATACGCAGTATTTT.

This chain uses TRBV2 with TRBJ2-5; D is unclear. The CDR3 spans 15 residues. Trimming took 0 bases from V and 2 from J, leaving 10 bases between them. Germline loops: CDR1 SNHLY, CDR2 FYNNEI. This CDR3 reads CASSEAGMGQETQYF. The CDR3 coding sequence is TGTGCCAGCAGTGAAGCAGGGATGGGACAAGAGACCCAGTACTTC.

The count of this clone is one. This CDR3 reads CASNLSGREGNTQYF. CDR3 DNA: TGCGCCAGCAACCTTAGCGGGAGGGAGGGAAATACGCAGTATTTT. The chain has TRBV4-1 and TRBJ2-3, with 11 bases lining up with TRBD2. Losses at the gene ends were 7 bases for V and 7 bases for J; bases not matched to a gene: 10. The germline gives CDR1 MGHRA, CDR2 YSYEKL. The CDR3 covers 15 residues.

The genes are TRBV30 and TRBJ2-4; 8 nucleotides match TRBD1. Germline lookup yields CDR1 GTSNPN and CDR2 SVGIG (reference sequence). The CDR3 runs to 12 residues. The ends lost 3 bases at V and 8 bases at J; junction bases unmatched: 3. CDR3 DNA sequence: TGTGCCTGGAGAGACAGGGGAGACATTCAGTACTTC. The encoded protein is CAWRDRGDIQYF.

The V gene is TRBV5-1, the J gene TRBJ2-5; TRBD2 might be the D (6 bases). CDR3 length: 14 residues. Trimming shortened V by 4 bases and J by 1 base, and 11 bases separated the two germline ends. Germline V lookup: CDR1 SGHRS, CDR2 YFSETQ. This CDR3 is CASSLRDPQETQYF. As DNA, the CDR3 is TGCGCCAGCAGCCTGCGGGATCCCCAAGAGACCCAGTACTTC.

In this sample, this clone turned up once. This rearrangement joins TRBV27 to TRBJ2-7, with TRBD2 identical over 7 bases. This CDR3 comprises 15 residues. The V and J ends lost 4 bases and 4 bases, in that order; junction bases with no gene match: 10. From germline, CDR1 is MNHEY and CDR2 SMNVEV (reference sequence). The CDR3 reads CASSWDRGGIYEQYF. The CDR3 DNA reads as TGTGCCAGCAGTTGGGACCGGGGAGGGATATACGAGCAGTACTTC.